The present T cell receptor (beta chain) was sequenced within a study of OX40 agonist ivuxolimab in advanced cancers. Study-wide background: Melanoma, hepatocellular carcinoma, head and neck or renal cell cancer occurred in dose-escalation patients.

Trimming left V 4 bases short and J 3 bases short, with 16 bases between. The CDR3 extends over 15 amino acids. Germline lookup yields CDR1 SGHRS and CDR2 YFSETQ. Repertoires were generated with immunoSEQ multiplex PCR, while TCRdb's copy carries only in-frame clones and drops some. The table records more than 80,000 clones, around nine tenths of them present only once. V usage is TRBV5-1 and J usage is TRBJ1-2; possible D gene TRBD1, 5 bases. The specimen comprised CD4+ or CD8+ T cells sorted from blood, sampled in a trial of the OX40 agonist ivuxolimab. This TCR was recovered from an adult with an advanced solid tumor such as melanoma, head and neck, liver or kidney cancer. The chain's CDR3 is CASSIDRPTDYGYTF. The DNA for the CDR3 is TGCGCCAGCAGCATTGACAGACCCACAGACTATGGCTACACCTTC.